This T cell receptor beta chain is drawn from a study of blood T cell repertoires in COVID-19. Study summary: T cells, B-cell-depleted T cells, or PBMCs provided the cDNA or gDNA that served as material.

Followed over time, Seattle patients had been enrolled while infection was active. Sequenced by immunoSEQ multiplex PCR; TCRdb stores in-frame clones only, minus some. Here the sample spans about 230,000 clones, 86% being singletons. The ends lost 0 bases at V and 5 bases at J; junction bases unmatched: 6. CDR3 length: 16 residues. From germline, CDR1 is SGHRS and CDR2 YFSETQ. The TCR originated in a man in his fifties with COVID-19, enrolled during active disease. Sequencing input: peripheral blood. The J gene is TRBJ2-1, the V gene TRBV5-1; TRBD1 matches 9 bases. The CDR3 DNA reads TGCGCCAGCAGCTTGGAGGGACAGGGAGGGAACAATGAGCAGTTCTTC. Translated: CASSLEGQGGNNEQFF.